The rows below give T cell receptor beta chains drawn from one sample of a study of T-cell memory formation after mild COVID-19. TCRdb analysed the 5' RACE reads with MiXCR anew, one entry per CDR3 protein. This sample carries roughly 86,000 distinct CDR3 sequences, roughly 15% of them seen once, and the ten largest clones take around two fifths. Input material: PBMCs or a T cell subset sorted from them (not recorded which). These receptors were obtained from a man between 18 and 35 years old who had mild COVID-19 (a few samples of this study predate the infection). Cell type and time point are not known. CDR3s include the opening cysteine and the closing phenylalanine or tryptophan. The D gene is left open where the match is weak. Not every row has a clone size; where given, it reads once, few, many or a size class.

few	TRBV18	TRBJ2-3	NA	TGTGCCAGCTCACCTCGGGCAGGGAGCACAGATACGCAGTATTTT	CASSPRAGSTDTQYF
few	TRBV5-6	TRBJ2-1	NA	TGTGCCAGCAGCTTGATTGAGGGCCTGCAGTTCTTC	CASSLIEGLQFF
few	TRBV4-2	TRBJ2-1	TRBD1	TGTGCCAGCAGCCAAGAGGCAGGGGGAGATGAGCAGTTCTTC	CASSQEAGGDEQFF
NA	TRBV4-2	TRBJ2-5	TRBD2	TGTGCCAGCAGCCCTATCCCGGGACTAGCGGGGGCTATCGAAGAGACCCAGTACTTC	CASSPIPGLAGAIEETQYF
many	TRBV12-3/TRBV12-4	TRBJ2-3	NA	TGTGCCAGCAGTACCAGGGACTGGCCCCTTGCGCAGTATTTT	CASSTRDWPLAQYF
NA	TRBV6-5	TRBJ2-7	NA	TGTGCCAGCAGTTATGTATTCGGGGCTTTTAAGGACGAGCAGTACTTC	CASSYVFGAFKDEQYF
NA	TRBV7-7	TRBJ2-1	TRBD1	TGTGCCAGCAGCTCAGACAGGGGGGATGGCAATGAGCAGTTCTTC	CASSSDRGDGNEQFF
few	TRBV6-5	TRBJ2-2	TRBD2	TGTGCCAGCAGTTACGAACTAGCGGGGGGGCATACCGGGGAGCTGTTTTTT	CASSYELAGGHTGELFF
NA	TRBV9	TRBJ2-2	TRBD1	TGTGCCAGCAGCGTCAGGGGGATAGACACCGGGGAGCTGTTTTTT	CASSVRGIDTGELFF
NA	TRBV6-2/TRBV6-3	TRBJ1-1	NA	TGTGCCAGCAGTATCGGGGCAGAAGCTTTCTTT	CASSIGAEAFF
few	TRBV4-3	TRBJ2-5	NA	TGCGCCAGCAGCCCGACGGGGATAGGGGAGACCCAGTACTTC	CASSPTGIGETQYF
NA	TRBV20-1	TRBJ1-2	NA	TGCAGTGCTAGGGGGACTTGGGGCTATGGCTACACCTTC	CSARGTWGYGYTF
NA	TRBV7-9	TRBJ2-5	NA	TGTGCCAGCAGCCGTGGACTTCCGGACCAGTACTTC	CASSRGLPDQYF
few	TRBV20-1	TRBJ2-5	NA	TGCAGTGCTCACGGAGAGGCAGAGACCCAGTACTTC	CSAHGEAETQYF
NA	TRBV4-1	TRBJ1-1	TRBD1	TGCGCCAGCAGATCGACAGGGGGAACTGAAGCTTTCTTT	CASRSTGGTEAFF
NA	TRBV7-8	TRBJ2-1	NA	TGTGCCAGCAGCGGAGTTTCGGAGCAGTTCTTC	CASSGVSEQFF
many	TRBV4-3	TRBJ1-2	NA	TGCGCCAGCAGCCAGAGAGGGGACACTCATTCTTATGGCTACACCTTC	CASSQRGDTHSYGYTF
many	TRBV14	TRBJ2-3	NA	TGTGCCAGCAGCCCCCAAGGTCGCGATACGCAGTATTTT	CASSPQGRDTQYF
few	TRBV5-5	TRBJ2-5	NA	TGTGCCAGCAGCTTGGGCTGGGGACAAGAGACCCAGTACTTC	CASSLGWGQETQYF
few	TRBV4-3	TRBJ2-2	TRBD2	TGCGCCAGCAGCCAAGACAGCGGGGGGCCGGGCACCGGGGAGCTGTTTTTT	CASSQDSGGPGTGELFF
NA	TRBV4-1	TRBJ1-2	TRBD1	TGCGCCAGCAGCCAGGGGGACAGCTCGGTCGGCTACACCTTC	CASSQGDSSVGYTF
once	TRBV4-1	TRBJ2-3	TRBD2	TGCGCCAGCAGCCAGCTTGACGTCGCGGGGGGGAGGACAGATACGCAGTATTTT	CASSQLDVAGGRTDTQYF
NA	TRBV12-3/TRBV12-4	TRBJ1-1	NA	TGTGCCAGCAGTCGCGACTTTGAAGCTTTCTTT	CASSRDFEAFF
NA	TRBV28	TRBJ1-2	TRBD1	TGTGCCAGCAGTTTTCCGGGACAGGGAAGCGGCTACACCTTC	CASSFPGQGSGYTF
NA	TRBV29-1	TRBJ2-7	NA	TGCAGCGTCCTACCTGGTTTCTCCTACGAGCAGTACTTC	CSVLPGFSYEQYF
many	TRBV7-6	TRBJ2-3	NA	TGTGCCAGCAGCTTAGCGGGAGCAACAGATACGCAGTATTTT	CASSLAGATDTQYF
NA	TRBV6-2/TRBV6-3	TRBJ1-5	NA	TGTGCCAGCAGTCCTAACCATCAGCCCCAGCATTTT	CASSPNHQPQHF
NA	TRBV19	TRBJ1-5	NA	TGTGCCAGTAGTATACGGACAGGCAATCAGCCCCAGCATTTT	CASSIRTGNQPQHF